Shown below are 13 T cell receptor beta chains from a single sample sequenced in a study of shared clonotypes between healthy human individuals. Sequencing used immunoSEQ multiplex PCR; TCRdb keeps in-frame clones, though not all of them. In the table there are around 2.5 million clones, 93% of which are singletons. Source material: naive CD4+ T cells from PBMCs. The subset is: CD45RA+ positively selected. The source is a man in his late teens or twenties in good health. Some clones in this sample may be carry-over from other donors' samples.

In its sample, this clone was seen once. This chain links TRBV11-2 with TRBJ1-1; D call uncertain. The CDR3 loop spans 17 amino acids. Trimming removed 1 base at V and 5 bases at J, with 20 bases between. Germline CDR1 reads SGHAT; CDR2 reads FQNNGV. DNA of the CDR3: TGTGCCAGCAGCTTAGCGCGGGCAGCCTCACGTCGGACTGAAGCTTTCTTT. Translated, it gives CASSLARAASRRTEAFF.

The CDR3 nucleotides read TGTGCCAGTAGTTCCAGGAGGAACGAGCAGTACTTC. Its translation: CASSSRRNEQYF. This chain links TRBV19 with TRBJ2-7, with D possibly TRBD2 on 5 matching bases. This CDR3 spans 12 amino acids. Germline V gene data show CDR1 as LNHDA and CDR2 as SQIVND (reference sequence). The V and J ends lost 5 bases and 5 bases respectively, with 10 bases between them.

Of note for this clone: In the same sample, other DNA sequences code for this CDR3. The V gene is TRBV5-1, the J gene TRBJ1-1, with TRBD1 identical over 8 bases. The germline V gene encodes CDR1 SGHRS and CDR2 YFSETQ. V trimming: 2 bases; J trimming: 0 bases; junction bases outside the gene matches: 3. The CDR3 runs 15 residues. The CDR3 DNA reads as TGCGCCAGCAGCTTCAGGGGGCCAGTGAACACTGAAGCTTTCTTT. The encoded protein is CASSFRGPVNTEAFF.

The chain is built from TRBV28 and TRBJ2-7, with 7 bases lining up with TRBD1. The germline CDR1 and CDR2 sequences are MDHEN and SYDVKM. CDR3 length equals 14 residues. Losses at the gene ends were 5 bases for V and 1 base for J; bases not matched to a gene: 5. The CDR3 DNA is TGTGCCAGCAGTACGACAGGGACATCCTACGAGCAGTACTTC. Protein sequence: CASSTTGTSYEQYF.

The J gene is TRBJ2-7, the V gene TRBV11-2, with D possibly being TRBD2 (5 bases). The germline gives CDR1 SGHAT, CDR2 FQNNGV. The CDR3 has 17 residues. V was clipped by 1 base and J by 2 bases, with 18 bases between them. In DNA form, the CDR3 reads TGTGCCAGCAGCTTAGGGTCGGGGTTCTCGGAACCCTACGAGCAGTACTTC. Translation gives CASSLGSGFSEPYEQYF.

V usage is TRBV6-1 and J usage is TRBJ1-1; tentatively, D is TRBD1 (6 bases). V dropped 10 bases and J dropped 0 bases, with 12 bases sitting between them. Germline assignment: CDR1 MNHNS and CDR2 SASEGT. The CDR3 length is 13 residues. As DNA, the CDR3 is TGTGCCATAAGGGACACTTTGAACACTGAAGCTTTCTTT. Protein sequence: CAIRDTLNTEAFF.

This rearrangement joins TRBV29-1 to TRBJ1-1; 10 nucleotides agree with TRBD1. Losses at the gene ends were 8 bases for V and 0 bases for J; bases not matched to a gene: 6. The germline gives CDR1 SQVTM, CDR2 ANQGSEA. The CDR3 has 14 residues. The DNA of the CDR3 is TGCAGCACGGACAGGGGGTCCATGAACACTGAAGCTTTCTTT. It translates to CSTDRGSMNTEAFF.

The genes are TRBV21-1 and TRBJ1-1; the table's D call, TRBD1, has no DNA check behind it. TRBV21-1 is a known pseudogene. This CDR3 has 14 amino acids. CDR3 sequence: CASSSGHQNTEAFF. The CDR3 region has the DNA TGTGCCAGCTCCTCGGGACACCAGAACACTGAAGCTTTCTTT.

The V gene is TRBV30, the J gene TRBJ1-5, with D perhaps TRBD1 (5 bases). The CDR3 loop spans 13 amino acids. V shed 2 bases and J shed 6 bases, with 11 bases lying between them. The germline gives CDR1 GTSNPN, CDR2 SVGIG (reference sequence). The CDR3 is CAWSRQSGQPQHF. CDR3 DNA: TGTGCCTGGAGTAGACAGTCGGGTCAGCCCCAGCATTTT.

The chain links TRBV18 to TRBJ2-1, with 9 bases matching TRBD2. CDR3 length: 14 residues. The J segment lost 9 bases and the V segment lost 3 bases, leaving 6 bases of the junction unmatched. Germline CDR1 reads KGHSH; CDR2 reads LQKENI. The CDR3 bases are TGTGCCAGCTCACCCTTAGCGGGAGTTAGTGAGCAGTTCTTC. Amino acid sequence: CASSPLAGVSEQFF.

The chain carries TRBV18 and TRBJ1-2, with 10 bases that match TRBD1. This CDR3 contains 14 residues. J lost 4 bases, V lost 6 bases, and 5 bases had no gene match. CDR1 and CDR2 from the germline V gene are KGHSH and LQKENI. The CDR3 nucleotides read TGTGCCAGCTCCCCGGGACAGGGGTTCTATGGCTACACCTTC. Protein sequence: CASSPGQGFYGYTF.

V usage is TRBV28 and J usage is TRBJ1-4; D remains unclear. Germline-derived CDR1 and CDR2 are MDHEN and SYDVKM. This CDR3 contains 17 residues. V was shortened by 4 bases and J by 4 bases, with 19 bases between the two germline ends. The CDR3 DNA follows: TGTGCCAGCAGTTATTGGGGTCCCACGTTCCGTAATGAAAAACTGTTTTTT. Translating gives CASSYWGPTFRNEKLFF.

This rearrangement joins TRBV29-1 to TRBJ1-2; TRBD1 might be the D (5 bases). The CDR3 runs 11 residues. The V gene lost 5 bases and the J gene lost 8 bases, with 12 bases spanning the gap. Looked up from germline, CDR1 is SQVTM and CDR2 is ANQGSEA. The CDR3 region is CSVSVGGGYTF. In DNA, the CDR3 is TGCAGCGTTTCCGTGGGGGGAGGCTACACCTTC.